Sequencing of this T cell receptor beta chain was carried out in a study of T-cell reconstitution after alpha-beta-depleted transplantation in children. Notes on the study in general: At the one-year point after transplant, T-cell counts and TCRbeta diversity were found to come mostly from T cells that had been newly produced.

Concerning this clonotype itself: The antigen is unknown.

A library of TCRbeta sequences, prepared with unique molecular identifiers, was generated. One entry per CDR3 protein, called by TCRdb with MiXCR from the PCR reads. The sample includes roughly 670,000 distinct CDR3 sequences, roughly 13% of them seen just once. The CDR3 totals 15 residues. The V and J ends lost 1 base and 4 bases, in that order; junction bases with no gene match: 3. In germline, CDR1 is MGHRA, CDR2 YSYEKL. This TCR derives from a girl under 10 years old with congenital amegakaryocytic thrombocytopenia, due to receive a stem cell transplant. The specimen was PBMCs, collected before TCRalphabeta/CD19-depleted stem cell transplant. The chain combines TRBV4-1 with TRBJ2-7, with TRBD2 matching over 11 bases. In DNA form, the CDR3 reads TGCGCCAGCAGCCAAGTAGCGGGAGGGAAGTACGAGCAGTACTTC. Amino acids: CASSQVAGGKYEQYF.